Shown below are 24 T cell receptor beta chains from a single sample sequenced in a study of OX40 agonist ivuxolimab in advanced cancers. Libraries were prepared by immunoSEQ multiplex PCR; TCRdb keeps only in-frame clonotypes and omits some of them. The repertoire consists of fewer than 40,000 clones, with 60% to 85% occurring once and the leading ten covering 9.5% to 15%. Source: CD4+ or CD8+ T cells sorted from blood, taken in a trial of the OX40 agonist ivuxolimab. The receptor source for this set is an adult with an advanced solid tumor such as melanoma, head and neck, liver or kidney cancer.

The chain employs TRBV11-3 and TRBJ2-2, with D uncertain. V gave up 0 bases and J gave up 4 bases, with 9 bases separating them. The length of the CDR3 is 15 residues. Germline CDR1 and CDR2: SGHNT and YENEEA. DNA of the CDR3: TGTGCCAGCAGCTTAGATCAAGGGCGCACCGGGGAGCTGTTTTTT. This sequence encodes CASSLDQGRTGELFF.

The chain links TRBV19 to TRBJ2-1, with TRBD2 matching 10 bases. V lost 5 bases, J lost 8 bases, and 6 bases stayed unmatched. Germline CDR1 reads LNHDA; CDR2 reads SQIVND (reference sequence). The CDR3 has 14 amino acids. The CDR3 is CASSQLAGFHEQFF. DNA of the CDR3: TGTGCCAGTAGTCAACTAGCGGGATTCCATGAGCAGTTCTTC.

The chain joins TRBV2 to TRBJ1-4, with 9 bases matching TRBD1. From germline, CDR1 is SNHLY and CDR2 FYNNEI. Unmatched junction bases numbered 6, after V lost 7 bases and J lost 3 bases. The CDR3 spans 15 residues. CDR3 residues: CASKGQGGPNEKLFF. The CDR3 nucleotides read TGTGCCAGCAAGGGACAGGGTGGACCTAATGAAAAACTGTTTTTT.

The chain uses TRBV18 and TRBJ1-1; D remains unclear. CDR3 length equals 13 residues. Trimming shortened V by 3 bases and J by 1 base, and 6 bases separated the two germline ends. The V gene's germline CDR1 is KGHSH and CDR2 LQKENI. The CDR3 reads CASSPDQNTEAFF. The CDR3 DNA sequence: TGTGCCAGCTCACCCGACCAGAACACTGAAGCTTTCTTT.

The rearrangement joins TRBV5-1 to TRBJ2-2, with D perhaps TRBD1 (7 bases). The CDR3 spans 15 residues. V lost 4 bases and J lost 3, with 13 bases in between. CDR1 is SGHRS and CDR2 is YFSETQ in the germline V gene. CDR3 coding DNA: TGCGCCAGCAGCGGCCAGGGGGAGGACACCGGGGAGCTGTTTTTT. This sequence encodes CASSGQGEDTGELFF.

The CDR3 sequence: CATREGGGNQPQHF. The DNA of the CDR3 is TGTGCCACCCGGGAGGGGGGCGGCAATCAGCCCCAGCATTTT. The chain recombines TRBV28 with TRBJ1-5, with TRBD1 as a possible D gene (6 bases). There are 14 residues in the CDR3. Germline CDR1 reads MDHEN; CDR2 reads SYDVKM. V lost 10 bases and J lost 2, with 15 bases in between.

V usage is TRBV5-1 and J usage is TRBJ2-3; 7 bases line up with TRBD2. This CDR3 is 15 amino acids long. The J segment lost 1 base and the V segment lost 3 bases, leaving 5 bases of the junction unmatched. The germline gives CDR1 SGHRS, CDR2 YFSETQ. CDR3 loop: CASSYGTTGTDTQYF. CDR3 DNA: TGCGCCAGCAGCTACGGGACTACCGGCACAGATACGCAGTATTTT.

J is TRBJ2-3 and V is TRBV6-5; 9 positions agree with TRBD2. The trim removed 6 bases at V and 10 bases at J, leaving 11 bases unmatched. CDR3 size: 14 residues. CDR1 is MNHEY, CDR2 SVGAGI, per germline. The DNA of the CDR3 is TGTGCCAGCAGCCCCGGGCGGGAGGGCCTCCCGCAGTATTTT. Translation gives CASSPGREGLPQYF.

The rearrangement links TRBV20-1 to TRBJ2-1; no clear D. Germline CDR1 and CDR2: DFQATT and SNEGSKA (reference sequence). V shed 6 bases and J shed 10 bases, with 13 bases lying between them. The CDR3 covers 11 residues. The CDR3 DNA sequence: TGCAGTGCCAGACCAGCGCTCGAGCAGTTCTTC. The encoded protein is CSARPALEQFF.

The chain couples TRBV2 to TRBJ2-7; D is perhaps TRBD1 (6 bases). The germline CDR1 and CDR2 sequences are SNHLY and FYNNEI. The CDR3 is 11 residues long. V lost 7 bases, J lost 3 bases, and 7 bases lay in between. The CDR3 nucleotides read TGTGCCAGCAAGGACAGCTACGAGCAGTACTTC. Translating gives CASKDSYEQYF.

This chain joins TRBV10-3 and TRBJ2-5; no clear D. Germline values: CDR1 ENHRY, CDR2 SYGVKD. V was trimmed by 0 bases and J by 5 bases, leaving 7 bases between them. This CDR3 contains 13 residues. The DNA for the CDR3 is TGTGCCATCAGTGAGTCTTCAGTGGAGACCCAGTACTTC. Its protein product is CAISESSVETQYF.

This clone was seen only once. The chain combines TRBV6-5 with TRBJ1-5; D is undetermined. This CDR3 is built from 13 residues. Germline CDR1 MNHEY, CDR2 SVGAGI. V was cut by 6 bases and J by 1 base, with 7 bases left in between. CDR3 protein: CASRPISNQPQHF. CDR3 coding DNA: TGTGCCAGCAGACCCATAAGCAATCAGCCCCAGCATTTT.

This sequence joins TRBV6-1 and TRBJ2-6, with D maybe TRBD1 (6 bases). The CDR3 runs to 17 residues. Per germline, CDR1 MNHNS and CDR2 SASEGT. Trimming removed 3 bases from V and 1 base from J, with 13 bases in between. DNA of the CDR3: TGTGCCAGCAGTGACGACAGGTCCCCATCTGGGGCCAACGTCCTGACTTTC. Translation: CASSDDRSPSGANVLTF.

The chain uses TRBV7-9 and TRBJ1-2; D may be TRBD1 (5 bases). Germline values: CDR1 SEHNR, CDR2 FQNEAQ (reference sequence). V shed 5 bases and J shed 1 base, with 14 bases lying between them. This CDR3 region has 15 residues. CDR3 bases: TGTGCCAGCAGCCCCTGGGGGGAGAGTAACTATGGCTACACCTTC. As protein: CASSPWGESNYGYTF. Filled out from reference TRBV7-9 and TRBJ1-2, the complete variable domain reads DTGVSQNPRHKITKRGQNVTFRCDPISEHNRLYWYRQTLGQGPEFLTYFQNEAQLEKSRLLSDRFSAERPKGSFSTLEIQRTEQGDSAMYLCASSPWGESNYGYTFGSGTRLTVV.

The J gene is TRBJ1-3, the V gene TRBV30; D not resolved. The CDR3 loop spans 14 amino acids. Between the trimmed V and J ends, which lost 1 base and 0 bases, there was a span of 7 bases. Germline assignment: CDR1 GTSNPN and CDR2 SVGIG (reference sequence). CDR3 region: CAWSAGSSGNTIYF. The CDR3 DNA sequence: TGTGCCTGGAGTGCGGGGAGCTCTGGAAACACCATATATTTT.

V usage is TRBV19 and J usage is TRBJ1-5, with D perhaps matching TRBD1 (6 bases). CDR1 LNHDA and CDR2 SQIVND come from the germline V gene (reference sequence). Trimming shortened V by 6 bases and J by 5 bases, and 14 bases separated the two germline ends. This CDR3 region has 14 residues. The chain's CDR3 is CASRGQLVYQPQHF. The CDR3, as DNA: TGTGCCAGTAGGGGACAACTCGTTTATCAGCCCCAGCATTTT.

The chain is built from TRBV6-1 and TRBJ1-1, with D unclear. The CDR3 contains 14 residues. In germline, CDR1 is MNHNS, CDR2 SASEGT. The V and J ends lost 1 base and 0 bases respectively, with 6 bases between them. The CDR3 bases are TGTGCCAGCAGTGAAGACAGAGTGAACACTGAAGCTTTCTTT. It yields the protein CASSEDRVNTEAFF.

This clone has more than one count but fewer than ten. The V gene is TRBV9, the J gene TRBJ2-1; 7 nucleotides align to TRBD1. After removal of 4 bases from V and 2 bases from J, the junction contained 6 bases not matched to a gene. The germline gives CDR1 SGDLS, CDR2 YYNGEE. This CDR3 has 15 amino acids. CDR3 residues: CASSREGTAYNEQFF. In DNA, the CDR3 is TGTGCCAGCAGCCGAGAGGGGACAGCCTACAATGAGCAGTTCTTC.

J is TRBJ2-5 and V is TRBV30; D perhaps matches TRBD2 (7 bases). The CDR3 contains 15 residues. Germline V CDR1 and CDR2: GTSNPN, SVGIG (reference sequence). Trimming removed 7 bases from V and 2 bases from J, with 20 bases in between. The CDR3 loop reads CALQGGGQAQETQYF. The CDR3 DNA reads as TGTGCCTTGCAAGGGGGGGGGCAGGCTCAAGAGACCCAGTACTTC.

The rearrangement uses TRBV6-5 and TRBJ1-1; 7 bases map to TRBD1. There are 14 residues in the CDR3. CDR1 and CDR2 from the germline V gene are MNHEY and SVGAGI. Losses at the gene ends were 0 bases for V and 7 bases for J; bases not matched to a gene: 5. The CDR3 loop reads CASSYSPGQNEAFF. The CDR3 DNA is TGTGCCAGCAGTTACTCCCCGGGACAGAATGAAGCTTTCTTT.

CDR3 nucleotide sequence: TGCAGCGTGTACTACAACTACAATGAGCAGTTCTTC. Translated, it gives CSVYYNYNEQFF. J is TRBJ2-1 and V is TRBV29-1, with D unresolved. The V end lost 6 bases, the J end lost 3 bases, and 9 bases lay between the germline ends. CDR1 and CDR2 (germline): SQVTM, ANQGSEA. The CDR3 contains 12 residues.

The chain joins TRBV5-1 to TRBJ1-6; the match to TRBD1 covers 11 bases. The germline CDR1 and CDR2 sequences are SGHRS and YFSETQ. The ends lost 0 bases at V and 7 bases at J; junction bases unmatched: 3. This CDR3 is built from 16 residues. CDR3 coding DNA: TGCGCCAGCAGCTTGGAGGGGACAGGGGGAAATTCACCCCTCCACTTT. Translation gives CASSLEGTGGNSPLHF.

The genes are TRBV5-6 and TRBJ2-5; D is perhaps TRBD2 (5 bases). Germline assignment: CDR1 SGHDT and CDR2 YYEEEE. This CDR3 has 14 amino acids. Trimming took off 3 bases at V and 1 base at J, with 10 bases between the two ends. DNA for the CDR3: TGTGCCAGCAGCTCCGAGCGGATCCAAGAGACCCAGTACTTC. This codes for CASSSERIQETQYF. The full variable domain, rest sourced from reference TRBV5-6 and TRBJ2-5, is DAGVTQSPTHLIKTRGQQVTLRCSPKSGHDTVSWYQQALGQGPQFIFQYYEEEERQRGNFPDRFSGHQFPNYSSELNVNALLLGDSALYLCASSSERIQETQYFGPGTRLLVL.

The chain combines TRBV6-1 with TRBJ2-7; no firm D call. Looked up from germline, CDR1 is MNHNS and CDR2 is SASEGT. Trimming stripped 2 bases from V and 3 bases from J, with 11 bases between. CDR3 size: 14 residues. CDR3 in DNA: TGTGCCAGCAGTGAAAGAGACGGTTTCTACGAGCAGTACTTC. As protein: CASSERDGFYEQYF.